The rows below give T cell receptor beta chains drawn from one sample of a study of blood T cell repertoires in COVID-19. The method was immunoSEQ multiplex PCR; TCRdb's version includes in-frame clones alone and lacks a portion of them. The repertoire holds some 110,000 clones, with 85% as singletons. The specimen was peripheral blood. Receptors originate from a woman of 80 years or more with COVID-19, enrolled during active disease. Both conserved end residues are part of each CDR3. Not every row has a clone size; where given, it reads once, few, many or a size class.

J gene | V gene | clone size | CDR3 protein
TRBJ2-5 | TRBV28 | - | CASRGLAGLLTAQYF
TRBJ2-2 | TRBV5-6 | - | CASAVQGHTGELFF
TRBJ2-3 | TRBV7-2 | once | CASSHDSNTDTQYF
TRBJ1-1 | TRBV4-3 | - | CASSQDPGERAFF
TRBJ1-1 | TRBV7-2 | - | CASSLVGKGNTEAFF
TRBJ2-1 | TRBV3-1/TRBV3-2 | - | CASSQDRTGFRAYNEQFF
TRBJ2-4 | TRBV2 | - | CASSDTRAKNIQYF
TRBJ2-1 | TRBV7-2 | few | CASSLALSGATYNEQFF
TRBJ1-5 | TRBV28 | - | CASSPGRVELQPQHF
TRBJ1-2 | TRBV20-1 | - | CSARQNGYTF
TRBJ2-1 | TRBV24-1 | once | CATSKTGTKNYNEQFF
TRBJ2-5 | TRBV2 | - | CASSGQGQGQETQYF
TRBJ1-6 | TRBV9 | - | CASSVDQGDSPLHF
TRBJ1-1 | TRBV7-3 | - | CATRQGTNTEAFF
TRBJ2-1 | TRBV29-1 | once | CSVDKGLAALRDEQFF
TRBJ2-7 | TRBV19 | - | CASSIGQGPLYEQYF
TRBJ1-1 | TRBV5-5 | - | CASRRTGGIFTEAFF
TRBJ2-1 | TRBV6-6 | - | CASSPPGSLNEQFF
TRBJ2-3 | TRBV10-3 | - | CAISESGAGGGRKAQYF
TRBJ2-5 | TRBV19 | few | CASRQTGGGETQYF
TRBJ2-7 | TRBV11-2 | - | CASSSRRVAGTYEQYF
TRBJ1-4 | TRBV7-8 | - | CASSFGQTRATNEKLFF
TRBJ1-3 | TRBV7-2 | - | CASSLGLGGASGNTIYF
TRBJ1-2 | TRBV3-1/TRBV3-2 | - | CASSQILRRASIYGYTF
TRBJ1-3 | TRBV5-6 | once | CASSYLGAQGNTIYF
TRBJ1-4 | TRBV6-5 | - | CASNADRVNEKLFF
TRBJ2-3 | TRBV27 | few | CASSLNYLDTQYF
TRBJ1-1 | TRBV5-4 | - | CASSSTGGMNTEAFF
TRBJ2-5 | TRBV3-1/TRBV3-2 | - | CASNPQGLETQYF
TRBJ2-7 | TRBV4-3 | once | CASSQAWPGTSGQTYEQYF
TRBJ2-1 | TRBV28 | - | CASSLASGTPSNEQFF
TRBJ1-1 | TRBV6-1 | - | CASSEASRQGGTEAFF
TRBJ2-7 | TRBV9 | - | CASSVDGSEQYF
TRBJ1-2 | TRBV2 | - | CASSLDRRGVYGYTF
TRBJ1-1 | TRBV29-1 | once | CSVGEVAEAFF
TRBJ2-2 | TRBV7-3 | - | CASSAGHNTGELFF
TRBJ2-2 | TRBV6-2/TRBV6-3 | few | CASRYRGTGELFF
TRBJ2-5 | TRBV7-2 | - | CASSTQGTGETQYF
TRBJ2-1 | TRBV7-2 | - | CASSLKWAVGSYNEQFF
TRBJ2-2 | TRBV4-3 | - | CASSQARGLNTGELFF
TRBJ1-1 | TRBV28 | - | CASSLIQNTEAFF